This T cell receptor (beta chain) was sequenced in a study of OX40 agonist ivuxolimab in advanced cancers. The wider study: Males comprised around 78% of the group, whose mean age was approximately 60 years (range 23 to 79). Study-wide points: Not determined was the antigen specificity of the expanded peripheral T cells.

In regard to this clone: What it binds is unknown.

This table comes from immunoSEQ multiplex PCR, and its TCRdb copy is limited to in-frame clones, with some not included. The repertoire consists of about 95,000 clones, with 90% to 95% occurring once and the leading ten covering around 2.6%. Autoimmune disease history or systemic immunosuppression barred patients. Blood got drawn at baseline, again on cycle 4 day 1, and then on cycle 7 day 1. Here the sequenced sample was CD4+ or CD8+ T cells sorted from blood, taken in a trial of the OX40 agonist ivuxolimab. The sequence was collected from an adult with an advanced solid tumor such as melanoma, head and neck, liver or kidney cancer.

The CDR3 is CAIRPREGGGTEAFF. The CDR3 nucleotides read TGTGCCATCAGGCCCCGGGAGGGGGGAGGGACTGAAGCTTTCTTT. The chain links TRBV10-3 to TRBJ1-1, with D possibly being TRBD1 (6 bases). CDR1 is ENHRY, CDR2 SYGVKD, per germline. The ends were cut back, 6 bases at V and 5 bases at J, with 19 bases in the middle. CDR3 size: 15 residues.